The 17 T cell receptor beta chains below were found in one sample sequenced in a study of blood T cell repertoires in COVID-19. TCRdb's copy holds only in-frame clones and misses some; the assay was immunoSEQ multiplex PCR. This table has about 56,000 clones, about four fifths appearing once. What was sequenced was peripheral blood. All receptors derive from a woman at least 80 years old with acute or convalescent COVID-19.

This chain links TRBV6-4 with TRBJ2-7, with D hard to call. CDR3 length equals 11 residues. The ends were cut back, 4 bases at V and 5 bases at J, with 6 bases in the middle. Per germline, CDR1 MRHNA and CDR2 SNTAGT. CDR3 region: CASSGSDEQYF. The CDR3 DNA sequence: TGTGCCAGCAGTGGATCGGACGAGCAGTACTTC.

This clone was picked up a small number of times. The rearrangement joins TRBV30 to TRBJ2-1, with D perhaps matching TRBD1 (5 bases). CDR1 is GTSNPN and CDR2 is SVGIG in the germline V gene (reference sequence). V lost 5 bases to trimming and J lost 13 bases, with 12 bases between them. The CDR3 runs 10 residues. CDR3 residues: CAWVQGIQFF. Here the CDR3 DNA reads TGTGCCTGGGTGCAGGGAATCCAGTTCTTC. The full variable domain, completed using reference TRBV30 and TRBJ2-1, is SQTIHQWPATLVQPVGSPLSLECTVEGTSNPNLYWYRQAAGRGLQLLFYSVGIGQISSEVPQNLSASRPQDRQFILSSKKLLLSDSGFYLCAWVQGIQFFGPGTRLTVL.

The CDR3, as DNA: TGTGCCAGCAGCCCCGGGGGGGCTAGCGGGACGGACCGAGATACGCAGTATTTT. This codes for CASSPGGASGTDRDTQYF. V gene TRBV9 combines with J gene TRBJ2-3; TRBD2 agrees at 9 bases. The CDR3 is made up of 18 amino acids. Germline loops: CDR1 SGDLS, CDR2 YYNGEE. Unmatched junction bases numbered 17, after V lost 4 bases and J lost 5 bases.

This clone was picked up a small number of times. The V and J genes are TRBV9 and TRBJ1-2; 9 nucleotides match TRBD1. J lost 1 base, V lost 2 bases, and 3 bases had no gene match. The CDR3 loop spans 15 amino acids. CDR1 and CDR2 (germline): SGDLS, YYNGEE. The CDR3 region has the DNA TGTGCCAGCAGCGTCGGGACAGGGCATAACTATGGCTACACCTTC. It specifies CASSVGTGHNYGYTF.

The V call is TRBV12-3 or TRBV12-4, the J call TRBJ2-3; D call uncertain. This CDR3 contains 11 residues. The V end was cut by 7 bases, the J end by 4 bases, with 6 bases between. DNA of the CDR3: TGTGCCAGCACCGCGTCAGATACGCAGTATTTT. Amino acid sequence: CASTASDTQYF.

This chain joins TRBV7-9 and TRBJ2-1, with 8 nucleotides matching TRBD1. After removal of 4 bases from V and 1 base from J, the junction contained 6 bases not matched to a gene. This CDR3 contains 16 residues. The germline V gene encodes CDR1 SEHNR and CDR2 FQNEAQ (reference sequence). This chain's CDR3 is CASSSQGALSYNEQFF. CDR3 nucleotides: TGTGCCAGCAGCTCCCAGGGGGCTCTGTCCTACAATGAGCAGTTCTTC. Variable domain in full (rest from reference TRBV7-9 and TRBJ2-1): DTGVSQNPRHKITKRGQNVTFRCDPISEHNRLYWYRQTLGQGPEFLTYFQNEAQLEKSRLLSDRFSAERPKGSFSTLEIQRTEQGDSAMYLCASSSQGALSYNEQFFGPGTRLTVL.

The rearrangement joins TRBV3-1 (or the pseudogene TRBV3-2) to TRBJ1-6; D gene ambiguous. Trimming left V 3 bases short and J 8 bases short, with 5 bases between. The CDR3 runs 12 residues. Germline CDR1 and CDR2: LGHDT and YNNKEL (reference sequence). The chain's CDR3 is CASSQEYSPLHF. CDR3 sequence (DNA): TGTGCCAGCAGCCAGGAGTATTCACCCCTCCACTTT.

This clone was observed a handful of times. The genes are TRBV5-1 and TRBJ1-6, with 7 bases that match TRBD1. Losses at the gene ends were 4 bases for V and 8 bases for J; bases not matched to a gene: 9. CDR1 and CDR2 from the germline V gene are SGHRS and YFSETQ. The CDR3 totals 15 residues. CDR3 sequence: CASSKGQPRDSPLHF. In nucleotides, the CDR3 is TGCGCCAGCAGCAAGGGACAGCCTCGGGATTCACCCCTCCACTTT.

The rearrangement joins TRBV29-1 to TRBJ2-1; 9 bases line up with TRBD2. This CDR3 is 14 amino acids long. The germline CDR1 and CDR2 sequences are SQVTM and ANQGSEA. Trimming removed 4 bases from V and 3 bases from J; junction bases left unmatched: 4. The CDR3 loop is CSVALAGLYNEQFF. The CDR3 region has the DNA TGCAGCGTTGCCCTAGCGGGACTCTACAATGAGCAGTTCTTC.

The CDR3 protein is CASSLQGGGTEAFF. The CDR3 coding sequence is TGTGCCAGCAGCTTGCAAGGGGGGGGAACTGAAGCTTTCTTT. V usage is TRBV11-3 and J usage is TRBJ1-1, with D perhaps TRBD1 (6 bases). The ends were cut back, 3 bases at V and 5 bases at J, with 13 bases in the middle. The CDR3 is 14 amino acids. Germline-derived CDR1 and CDR2 are SGHNT and YENEEA.

The chain links TRBV2 to TRBJ1-1; a possible D gene is TRBD1 (5 bases). Germline V lookup: CDR1 SNHLY, CDR2 FYNNEI. This CDR3 contains 16 residues. Between the trimmed V and J ends, which lost 2 bases and 0 bases, there was a span of 13 bases. CDR3 sequence reads: CASSEQGGGMNTEAFF. CDR3 bases: TGTGCCAGCAGTGAACAGGGCGGGGGTATGAACACTGAAGCTTTCTTT.

This rearrangement joins TRBV6-5 to TRBJ2-1; 12 bases match TRBD2. V lost 6 bases, J lost 9 bases, and 9 bases stayed unmatched. The germline gives CDR1 MNHEY, CDR2 SVGAGI. The CDR3 loop spans 15 amino acids. CDR3 in amino acids: CASSLPSGGAGEQFF. The CDR3 region has the DNA TGTGCCAGCAGCCTGCCTAGCGGGGGGGCAGGTGAGCAGTTCTTC.

This clone was observed a handful of times. V gene TRBV19 combines with J gene TRBJ1-2; 8 nucleotides match TRBD1. This CDR3 region has 16 residues. Germline V gene sequence: CDR1 LNHDA, CDR2 SQIVND (reference sequence). V lost 5 bases to trimming and J lost 4 bases; unmatched junction nucleotides: 12. Written as DNA, the CDR3 is TGTGCCAGTAGTGTGGCAGGGGGCGCTGGTAGCTATGGCTACACCTTC. This codes for CASSVAGGAGSYGYTF.

V gene TRBV18 combines with J gene TRBJ2-5; D may be TRBD1 (5 bases). Germline V gene lookup returns CDR1 KGHSH and CDR2 LQKENI. The V and J ends lost 6 bases and 1 base respectively, with 9 bases between them. This CDR3 is 13 amino acids long. CDR3 coding DNA: TGTGCCAGCTCTCAGGGCCTCCAAGAGACCCAGTACTTC. Translating gives CASSQGLQETQYF.

The chain carries TRBV28 and TRBJ1-5; the D gene is possibly TRBD1 (6 bases). Germline V gives CDR1 MDHEN, CDR2 SYDVKM. This CDR3 comprises 15 residues. V gave up 9 bases and J gave up 2 bases, with 17 bases separating them. CDR3 region: CASTLGGGGNQPQHF. CDR3 sequence (DNA): TGTGCCAGTACCTTAGGGGGAGGGGGCAATCAGCCCCAGCATTTT.

This chain connects TRBV30 to TRBJ2-2; 9 bases align to TRBD1. There are 15 residues in the CDR3. Germline CDR1 GTSNPN, CDR2 SVGIG (reference sequence). J was trimmed by 5 bases and V by 8 bases; bases with no gene match: 12. The CDR3 loop reads CAVSPGQGITGELFF. The CDR3, as DNA: TGTGCCGTCTCACCGGGACAGGGAATAACCGGGGAGCTGTTTTTT.

J is TRBJ1-6 and V is TRBV11-1; a possible D gene is TRBD1 (6 bases). CDR1 and CDR2 (germline): SGHAT, FQDESV (reference sequence). This CDR3 has 14 amino acids. The V end lost 3 bases, the J end lost 8 bases, and 11 bases lay between the germline ends. CDR3 sequence (DNA): TGTGCCAGCAGCTTCAGGGGTTGGGATTCACCCCTCCACTTT. Translated, it gives CASSFRGWDSPLHF.